The 26 T cell receptor beta chains presented below share a single source sample, sequenced in a study of blood T cells in healthy people across ages. It was with a sample-barcoded 5' primer and a J-beta primer mix that a second PCR of about 6 to 11 cycles was run. In TCRdb, the 5' RACE reads were re-called with MiXCR into one record per CDR3 protein. The sample records some 1,800,000 distinct CDR3 sequences, 35% to 50% being singletons. The sample taken for sequencing was blood. All receptors derive from a human donor in good health.

Only a few counts were recorded for this clonotype. The V call is TRBV18, the J call TRBJ2-1, with 13 bases lining up with TRBD2. The V gene end was trimmed by 3 bases and the J gene end by 4 bases; junction bases not matched to a gene: 6. Per the germline V gene, CDR1 is KGHSH and CDR2 is LQKENI. This CDR3 is built from 17 residues. The CDR3 loop reads CASSPRGLAGSYNEQFF. As DNA, the CDR3 is TGTGCCAGCTCACCCCGGGGACTAGCGGGGTCATACAATGAGCAGTTCTTC.

This clonotype was observed a few times. The V and J genes are TRBV2 and TRBJ1-5; unclear D gene. The ends were cut back, 5 bases at V and 7 bases at J, with 15 bases in the middle. The CDR3 is 14 residues long. Per germline, CDR1 SNHLY and CDR2 FYNNEI. Here the CDR3 DNA reads TGTGCCAGCAGTTCCCTCGAGAGAACACAGCCCCAGCATTTT. Translation: CASSSLERTQPQHF.

This clonotype has at least ten counts. The chain combines TRBV6-4 with TRBJ2-1, with 7 bases matching TRBD2. With V trimmed by 4 bases and J by 3 bases, 6 bases remained unmatched. Germline V lookup: CDR1 MRHNA, CDR2 SNTAGT. The CDR3 totals 15 residues. The CDR3 bases are TGTGCCAGCAGTGTTTCTAGCGGCCTCTACAATGAGCAGTTCTTC. It specifies CASSVSSGLYNEQFF.

V gene TRBV7-2 combines with J gene TRBJ1-5, with D perhaps matching TRBD1 (6 bases). Germline V gene sequence: CDR1 SGHTA, CDR2 FQGNSA. CDR3 size: 14 residues. V gave up 5 bases and J gave up 3 bases, with 11 bases separating them. CDR3 sequence reads: CASSPYRANQPQHF. In DNA, the CDR3 is TGTGCCAGCAGCCCATACAGGGCCAATCAGCCCCAGCATTTT.

This chain connects TRBV2 to TRBJ1-1; D remains ambiguous. V shed 4 bases and J shed 2 bases, with 11 bases lying between them. From germline, CDR1 is SNHLY and CDR2 FYNNEI. The CDR3 has 14 residues. The CDR3: CASSADWENTEAFF. In nucleotides, the CDR3 is TGTGCCAGCAGTGCGGATTGGGAAAACACTGAAGCTTTCTTT.

Note on this clonotype: A far larger clone differs by one base, so this is likely a read error. The chain combines TRBV5-1 with TRBJ2-3; the D is unclear. The CDR3 loop spans 11 amino acids. Germline CDR1 reads SGHRS; CDR2 reads YFSETQ. The CDR3, as DNA: TGCGCCAGCAGCGACACAGATACGCGGTATTTT. The encoded protein is CASSDTDTRYF.

This sequence joins TRBV12-3 or TRBV12-4 and TRBJ1-1; D is unresolved. Trimming removed 7 bases from V and 1 base from J, with 16 bases in between. The CDR3 covers 15 residues. CDR3 in amino acids: CASTRGLNRNTEAFF. The CDR3 nucleotides read TGTGCCAGCACCCGCGGTTTGAACAGGAACACTGAAGCTTTCTTT.

V is TRBV6-1 and J is TRBJ1-5, with D perhaps TRBD1 (5 bases). The CDR3 totals 20 residues. From germline, CDR1 is MNHNS and CDR2 SASEGT. V was shortened by 7 bases and J by 1 base, with 29 bases between the two germline ends. The DNA for the CDR3 is TGTGCCAGCACCCTAACAGATAATCCCCCAGGGCGACAGAGCAATCAGCCCCAGCATTTT. Amino acid sequence: CASTLTDNPPGRQSNQPQHF.

This clonotype has a handful of counts. This chain links TRBV15 with TRBJ2-7; tentative D call: TRBD2 (5 bases). The CDR3 runs to 15 residues. Germline CDR1 is LNHNV and CDR2 is YYDKDF (reference sequence). Trimming stripped 4 bases from V and 5 bases from J, with 18 bases between. The CDR3 DNA sequence: TGTGCCACCAGCATCGCTACGGCTAGCATCAACGAGCAGTACTTC. This codes for CATSIATASINEQYF.

The chain recombines TRBV18 with TRBJ2-3, with unresolved D. The V end lost 5 bases, the J end lost 0 bases, and 9 bases lay between the germline ends. Germline V lookup: CDR1 KGHSH, CDR2 LQKENI. This CDR3 comprises 14 residues. The CDR3 spells CASSSPLSTDTQYF. In DNA, the CDR3 is TGTGCCAGCTCATCTCCCCTGAGCACAGATACGCAGTATTTT.

This clonotype was counted only a few times. The V call is TRBV12-3 or TRBV12-4, the J call TRBJ2-4; TRBD2 matches at 11 bases. This CDR3 contains 17 residues. The trim removed 1 base at V and 0 bases at J, leaving 2 bases unmatched. The CDR3, as DNA: TGTGCCAGCAGTTTAGGGACTAGCGGGTTAGCCAAAAACATTCAGTACTTC. Protein product: CASSLGTSGLAKNIQYF.

With respect to this clonotype: It is likely a read error: a sequence one base away is far more abundant. The chain joins TRBV28 to TRBJ1-2; 7 bases agree with TRBD1. Germline V gene data show CDR1 as MDHEN and CDR2 as SYDVKM. V trimming: 8 bases; J trimming: 4 bases; junction bases outside the gene matches: 1. The length of the CDR3 is 11 residues. The CDR3, as DNA: TGTGCCAGCGCAGGGGGCTATGGCTACACCTTC. Protein: CASAGGYGYTF.

This clonotype was seen just once. V is TRBV18 and J is TRBJ2-5, with TRBD2 matching 10 bases. Trimming at V came to 3 bases and at J to 3 bases, leaving 4 bases not matched to a gene. CDR3 length: 15 amino acids. Per germline, CDR1 KGHSH and CDR2 LQKENI. CDR3 nucleotide sequence: TGTGCCAGCTCACCTCAACTAGCGGGGAAAGAGACCCAGTACTTC. Translated: CASSPQLAGKETQYF.

The chain uses TRBV5-4 and TRBJ2-3; 7 nucleotides agree with TRBD1. V lost 2 bases to trimming and J lost 6 bases; unmatched junction nucleotides: 21. CDR3 length: 19 residues. Germline V CDR1 and CDR2: SGHNT, YYREEE (reference sequence). The chain's CDR3 is CASSFPKRVGQYDWDTQYF. The DNA for the CDR3 is TGTGCCAGCAGCTTCCCCAAAAGGGTGGGACAGTATGATTGGGATACGCAGTATTTT.

Concerning this clonotype itself: One end of the junction does not line up with germline, which may come from a read error. This sequence joins TRBV18 and TRBJ2-7; D possibly matches TRBD1 or TRBD2 (5 bases each). This CDR3 has 13 residues. CDR1 is KGHSH, CDR2 LQKENI, per germline. The CDR3 nucleotides read TGTGCCAGCTCACCTCCCGGGGCCTACGGGCAGTACTTC. Protein product: CASSPPGAYGQYF. Complete variable domain (other parts from reference TRBV18 and TRBJ2-7): NAGVMQNPRHLVRRRGQEARLRCSPMKGHSHVYWYRQLPEEGLKFMVYLQKENIIDESGMPKERFSAEFPKEGPSILRIQQVVRGDSAAYFCASSPPGAYGQYFGPGTRLTVT.

The chain is built from TRBV21-1 and TRBJ2-3; TRBD1 is the table's D call and was not checked against the DNA. TRBV21-1 is flagged as a pseudogene. CDR3 length: 16 residues. The DNA of the CDR3 is TGTGCCAGCAGCTTACGGGGGGGGCGAAGCATAGATACGCAGTATTTT. Its protein is CASSLRGGRSIDTQYF.

The table lists this clonotype with a few counts. The genes are TRBV5-1 and TRBJ2-7, with D perhaps matching TRBD1 (5 bases). CDR3 length equals 16 residues. CDR1 is SGHRS and CDR2 is YFSETQ in the germline V gene. The V and J ends lost 0 bases and 0 bases respectively, with 13 bases between them. The CDR3: CASSLGPQGLSYEQYF. The CDR3 DNA follows: TGCGCCAGCAGCTTGGGACCTCAGGGCCTCTCCTACGAGCAGTACTTC.

This chain connects TRBV5-1 to TRBJ2-7; D remains unclear. The CDR3 has 14 amino acids. Germline values: CDR1 SGHRS, CDR2 YFSETQ. The ends were cut back, 0 bases at V and 3 bases at J, with 10 bases in the middle. CDR3 DNA sequence: TGCGCCAGCAGCTTGGGGCCAGTTGACTACGAGCAGTACTTC. The encoded protein is CASSLGPVDYEQYF.

The chain recombines TRBV7-2 with TRBJ1-2, with D uncertain. The CDR3 covers 14 residues. The V and J ends lost 1 base and 8 bases respectively, with 14 bases between them. Germline-derived CDR1 and CDR2 are SGHTA and FQGNSA. This CDR3 reads CASSLESWKWGYTF. The DNA of the CDR3 is TGTGCCAGCAGCTTAGAATCGTGGAAGTGGGGCTACACCTTC.

The rearrangement links TRBV30 to TRBJ1-5; tentative D call: TRBD1 (5 bases). With 0 bases removed from V and 8 bases from J, the gap between germline ends came to 11 bases. The CDR3 covers 13 residues. From germline, CDR1 is GTSNPN and CDR2 SVGIG (reference sequence). Written as DNA, the CDR3 is TGTGCCTGGAGTGTTCAGCTCAGGGAGCCCCAGCATTTT. Amino acid sequence: CAWSVQLREPQHF.

This rearrangement joins TRBV28 to TRBJ2-3; D is perhaps TRBD1 (6 bases). V gave up 6 bases and J gave up 0 bases, with 13 bases separating them. Germline V gives CDR1 MDHEN, CDR2 SYDVKM. The CDR3 has 15 amino acids. The CDR3 sequence is CASSYRDGSTDTQYF. The CDR3 region has the DNA TGTGCCAGCAGCTACAGGGACGGCAGCACAGATACGCAGTATTTT.

Notes on this clonotype: One end of the junction is discordant with germline, which a read error may explain. The chain couples TRBV20-1 to TRBJ2-1; the match to TRBD2 covers 11 bases. The germline gives CDR1 DFQATT, CDR2 SNEGSKA (reference sequence). CDR3 size: 17 residues. CDR3 DNA: TGCAGTGCTAGAGTTGGTAGCGGGGGGGCGGGCTACAATGAGCAGTCCTTC. As protein: CSARVGSGGAGYNEQSF.

This clonotype has just a few counts. The chain couples TRBV6-2 or TRBV6-3 to TRBJ2-7; D unclear. V was cut by 2 bases and J by 6 bases, with 14 bases left in between. Germline V lookup: CDR1 MNHEY, CDR2 SVGEGT. The CDR3 sequence is 14 residues long. CDR3 region: CASSYVPGLGEQYF. CDR3 sequence (DNA): TGTGCCAGCAGTTACGTACCAGGCCTAGGCGAGCAGTACTTC.

This chain uses TRBV12-5 with TRBJ2-3; weak D call: TRBD2 (6 bases). V lost 5 bases and J lost 3, with 21 bases in between. The germline V gene encodes CDR1 LGHNT and CDR2 FRNRAP. This CDR3 is 17 amino acids long. The CDR3 nucleotides are TGTGCTAGTGGTATAAACCCCGGCCTAGCGAGTACAGATACGCAGTATTTT. Its translation: CASGINPGLASTDTQYF.

This clonotype showed up many times. CDR3 amino acids: CASSVAQTGYYGYTF. CDR3 coding DNA: TGTGCCAGCAGCGTAGCTCAAACAGGGTACTATGGCTACACCTTC. This chain uses TRBV9 with TRBJ1-2, with D possibly being TRBD1 (6 bases). Trimming left V 0 bases short and J 3 bases short, with 12 bases between. Germline values: CDR1 SGDLS, CDR2 YYNGEE. The CDR3 spans 15 residues.

This chain connects TRBV28 to TRBJ2-7, with 12 bases matching TRBD2. This CDR3 contains 18 residues. CDR1 MDHEN and CDR2 SYDVKM come from the germline V gene. The V gene end was trimmed by 5 bases and the J gene end by 1 base; junction bases not matched to a gene: 12. The CDR3 bases are TGTGCCAGCAGTCCCATACTAGCGGGGGGAATCAATTCCTACGAGCAGTACTTC. It codes for CASSPILAGGINSYEQYF.